This entry lists 31 T cell receptor beta chains sequenced from one sample in a study of CD8+CD57+ T cells in acquired aplastic anemia. Using genomic DNA as the template, TCR beta VDJ and CDR3 profiling was carried out. TCRdb ran MiXCR on the reads and lists one entry per CDR3 protein. Of 120,000 or so distinct CDR3 sequences in the sample, approximately 40% were seen once. Only patients with CD8+CD57+ cell expansion on flow cytometry were chosen for sequencing. Specimen: sorted CD4+, CD8+, or CD8+CD57+ T cells (not recorded which) from PBMCs. Receptors originate from a human donor with aplastic anemia.

This clonotype showed up many times. This rearrangement joins TRBV10-2 to TRBJ1-1; D possibly corresponds to TRBD1 (5 bases). From germline, CDR1 is WSHSY and CDR2 SAAADI. V was shortened by 8 bases and J by 3 bases, with 16 bases between the two germline ends. The CDR3 is 14 amino acids. The CDR3 bases are TGCGCCAGCTCACTTAAACAGGCGGACACTGAAGCTTTCTTT. Translated: CASSLKQADTEAFF.

This clonotype has a count of ten or more. V gene TRBV14 combines with J gene TRBJ1-1; TRBD1 is a possible D gene (6 bases). CDR1 SGHDN and CDR2 FVKESK come from the germline V gene. Trimming took off 4 bases at V and 0 bases at J, with 12 bases between the two ends. The CDR3 has 15 amino acids. The CDR3 loop is CASSPTTGMNTEAFF. The DNA of the CDR3 is TGTGCCAGCAGCCCAACCACAGGGATGAACACTGAAGCTTTCTTT. Supplemented by reference TRBV14 and TRBJ1-1, the full variable domain reads EAGVTQFPSHSVIEKGQTVTLRCDPISGHDNLYWYRRVMGKEIKFLLHFVKESKQDESGMPNNRFLAERTGGTYSTLKVQPAELEDSGVYFCASSPTTGMNTEAFFGQGTRLTVV.

This sequence joins TRBV30 and TRBJ1-5; possibly TRBD1 for D (6 bases). The V gene lost 0 bases and the J gene lost 1 base, with 10 bases spanning the gap. This CDR3 has 15 residues. The V gene's germline CDR1 is GTSNPN and CDR2 SVGIG (reference sequence). The CDR3 region is CAWSVLRGSNQPQHF. CDR3 nucleotides: TGTGCCTGGAGTGTACTGAGGGGGAGCAATCAGCCCCAGCATTTT.

This chain links TRBV19 with TRBJ1-4; tentatively, D is TRBD1 (6 bases). Trimming removed 3 bases at V and 5 bases at J, with 13 bases between. This CDR3 comprises 15 residues. CDR1 and CDR2 (germline): LNHDA, SQIVND (reference sequence). CDR3 loop: CASSISTGPNEKLFF. The CDR3 nucleotides are TGTGCCAGTAGTATCTCGACAGGTCCCAATGAAAAACTGTTTTTT.

This clonotype appeared many times. J is TRBJ1-1 and V is TRBV5-1; possibly TRBD1 for D (5 bases). CDR1 is SGHRS and CDR2 is YFSETQ in the germline V gene. This CDR3 region has 16 residues. V was clipped by 0 bases and J by 4 bases, with 16 bases between them. The CDR3 DNA reads as TGCGCCAGCAGCTTGGGGGGAGGCGGACACCCCACTGAAGCTTTCTTT. Its translation: CASSLGGGGHPTEAFF. Using reference TRBV5-1 and TRBJ1-1 for the parts outside the CDR3, the full variable domain is KAGVTQTPRYLIKTRGQQVTLSCSPISGHRSVSWYQQTPGQGLQFLFEYFSETQRNKGNFPGRFSGRQFSNSRSEMNVSTLELGDSALYLCASSLGGGGHPTEAFFGQGTRLTVV.

This clonotype was observed at least ten times. CDR3 in DNA: TGTGCCAGCAGTGAACTGGGAAGTCAGCCCCAGCATTTT. This gives the protein CASSELGSQPQHF. The rearrangement links TRBV2 to TRBJ1-5; D remains ambiguous. Trimming left V 2 bases short and J 6 bases short, with 8 bases between. The length of the CDR3 is 13 residues. From germline, CDR1 is SNHLY and CDR2 FYNNEI.

Many counts were recorded for this clonotype. The rearrangement links TRBV25-1 to TRBJ2-5; D remains ambiguous. Deletions cut 6 bases from V and 4 bases from J, with 9 bases between. This CDR3 is 12 amino acids long. Germline V gene data show CDR1 as MGHDK and CDR2 as SYGVNS. The CDR3 here is CASRRPGETQYF. CDR3 DNA: TGTGCCAGCAGGAGACCGGGAGAGACCCAGTACTTC.

This clonotype was observed many times. Here the CDR3 reads CASSGMGGNQPQHF. The CDR3 region has the DNA TGTGCCAGCAGTGGAATGGGGGGGAATCAGCCCCAGCATTTT. This sequence joins TRBV2 and TRBJ1-5; perhaps TRBD1 as D (5 bases). With 4 bases removed from V and 4 bases from J, the gap between germline ends came to 11 bases. There are 14 residues in the CDR3. Germline V gives CDR1 SNHLY, CDR2 FYNNEI.

The sample holds many counts of this clonotype. This chain connects TRBV15 to TRBJ1-1; D ambiguous. The germline CDR1 and CDR2 sequences are LNHNV and YYDKDF (reference sequence). This CDR3 has 13 residues. V lost 5 bases, J lost 3 bases, and 10 bases lay in between. The CDR3 loop is CATSPTRDTEAFF. For the CDR3, the DNA is TGTGCCACCAGCCCTACGAGGGACACTGAAGCTTTCTTT.

To note about this clonotype: This may stem from a read error, because a much larger clone lies one nucleotide away. The chain uses TRBV6-1 and TRBJ2-2, with TRBD1 matching over 7 bases. The CDR3 covers 14 residues. Germline V CDR1 and CDR2: MNHNS, SASEGT. The ends lost 7 bases at V and 0 bases at J; junction bases unmatched: 2. CDR3 protein: CASIGTANTGELFF. CDR3 DNA: TGTGCCAGCATCGGGACAGCGAACACCGGGGAGCTGTTTTTT.

Ten or more counts support this clonotype. The rearrangement links TRBV6-5 to TRBJ1-2; D remains unclear. V shed 2 bases and J shed 2 bases, with 15 bases lying between them. The CDR3 runs to 16 residues. The germline V gene encodes CDR1 MNHEY and CDR2 SVGAGI. The CDR3: CASSYKSGTENYGYTF. The CDR3 coding sequence is TGTGCCAGCAGTTACAAGTCGGGTACAGAGAACTATGGCTACACCTTC.

CDR3 region: CASTRRGDGYTF. The CDR3 coding sequence is TGTGCCAGCACCCGTCGGGGAGATGGCTACACCTTC. The J gene is TRBJ1-2, the V gene TRBV9; D ambiguous. Germline V gene data show CDR1 as SGDLS and CDR2 as YYNGEE. CDR3 length equals 12 residues. Trimming shortened V by 6 bases and J by 6 bases, and 12 bases separated the two germline ends.

This clonotype was seen just once. This likely comes from a read error, as the CDR3 has no conserved phenylalanine or tryptophan at its end. V and J are TRBV18 and TRBJ1-2; 9 positions match TRBD1. The germline CDR1 and CDR2 sequences are KGHSH and LQKENI. J gave up 4 bases and V 6 bases, and 12 bases lay outside the gene matches. The CDR3 sequence is 16 residues long. The CDR3 DNA is TGTGCCAGCTCCGCTAAAACAGGGGGCCTTGGCTATGGCTACACCTCC. Amino acids: CASSAKTGGLGYGYTS.

In this sample, this clonotype turned up many times. V is TRBV7-2 and J is TRBJ1-1, with 7 bases fitting TRBD1. The V and J ends lost 6 bases and 2 bases, in that order; junction bases with no gene match: 9. The germline gives CDR1 SGHTA, CDR2 FQGNSA. The CDR3 length is 15 residues. The CDR3 protein is CASRVSGQINTEAFF. The CDR3 DNA reads TGTGCCAGCAGGGTCTCGGGACAGATAAACACTGAAGCTTTCTTT.

This clonotype came up many times. The chain has TRBV4-2 and TRBJ1-4, with 10 bases lining up with TRBD1. The V segment lost 4 bases and the J segment 6 bases; nucleotides outside the gene matches: 8. Germline CDR1 reads LGHNA; CDR2 reads YNFKEQ. The CDR3 totals 16 residues. The CDR3 DNA is TGTGCCAGCAGCCCCACCTCGACAGGGGGCGATGAAAAACTGTTTTTT. Encoded protein: CASSPTSTGGDEKLFF.

This clonotype was seen more than once but under ten times. The rearrangement uses TRBV6-1 and TRBJ2-1; 7 nucleotides match TRBD1. J lost 6 bases, V lost 11 bases, and 16 bases had no gene match. This CDR3 spans 15 amino acids. Germline CDR1 reads MNHNS; CDR2 reads SASEGT. In DNA, the CDR3 is TGTGCCTGCACCTTCGGACAGGTCCGTGTCAATGAGCAGTTCTTC. This sequence encodes CACTFGQVRVNEQFF.

This clonotype was found a few times. This rearrangement joins TRBV3-1 to TRBJ1-2; no reliable D call. V was trimmed by 0 bases and J by 2 bases, leaving 16 bases between them. The CDR3 runs 17 residues. Germline-derived CDR1 and CDR2 are LGHDT and YNNKEL (reference sequence). The CDR3 DNA reads as TGTGCCAGCAGCCAAGATATACGTGGGATAGGGAACTATGGCTACACCTTC. It encodes CASSQDIRGIGNYGYTF.

V gene TRBV9 combines with J gene TRBJ1-6; D is possibly TRBD1 (6 bases). In germline, CDR1 is SGDLS, CDR2 YYNGEE. V lost 2 bases to trimming and J lost 10 bases, with 7 bases between them. The CDR3 has 12 amino acids. Written as DNA, the CDR3 is TGTGCCAGCAGCGTGGGGGGCTCACCCCTCCACTTT. It yields the protein CASSVGGSPLHF.

The chain recombines TRBV29-1 with TRBJ1-2; possibly TRBD1 for D (5 bases). Trimming stripped 5 bases from V and 5 bases from J, with 18 bases between. The CDR3 covers 14 residues. Germline CDR1 and CDR2: SQVTM and ANQGSEA. The CDR3 sequence is CSVKSLPAGYGYTF. CDR3 DNA: TGCAGCGTTAAATCCCTTCCAGCAGGGTATGGCTACACCTTC.

This sequence joins TRBV2 and TRBJ1-2, with D hard to call. Germline V lookup: CDR1 SNHLY, CDR2 FYNNEI. The CDR3 contains 12 residues. V shed 5 bases and J shed 8 bases, with 12 bases lying between them. The CDR3 here is CASSRPTYGYTF. The CDR3 DNA is TGTGCCAGCAGTCGTCCTACATACGGCTACACCTTC.

A single count supports this clonotype. A single base separates this from a much larger clone, so it may be a read error. No conserved phenylalanine or tryptophan ends this CDR3, so it is likely a read error. The chain combines TRBV12-3 or TRBV12-4 with TRBJ1-1; D is unclear. CDR3 length: 11 residues. V lost 6 bases, J lost 10 bases, and 12 bases lay in between. CDR3 bases: TGTGCCAGCAGCAATGGGGTTTCAGCTTTCCTT. This sequence encodes CASSNGVSAFL.

At least ten counts were recorded for this clonotype. The chain couples TRBV9 to TRBJ1-4, with D hard to call. The CDR3 has 15 residues. Deletions cut 3 bases from V and 7 bases from J, with 16 bases between. Germline CDR1 reads SGDLS; CDR2 reads YYNGEE. CDR3 nucleotides: TGTGCCAGCAGCGCCGGGAGGCTGCCCTCTGAAAAACTGTTTTTT. It specifies CASSAGRLPSEKLFF.

The chain has TRBV2 and TRBJ2-3; D is uncertain. Germline V gene sequence: CDR1 SNHLY, CDR2 FYNNEI. The CDR3 is 16 amino acids. V dropped 6 bases and J dropped 0 bases, with 16 bases sitting between them. The CDR3 sequence: CASSVVPVPSTDTQYF. The CDR3 bases are TGTGCCAGCAGCGTAGTCCCGGTGCCTAGCACAGATACGCAGTATTTT.

This clonotype was recorded at least ten times. The chain employs TRBV5-1 and TRBJ2-6; the D gene is possibly TRBD2 (7 bases). CDR3 size: 16 residues. The V gene lost 4 bases and the J gene lost 1 base, with 12 bases spanning the gap. Germline V gene lookup returns CDR1 SGHRS and CDR2 YFSETQ. This chain's CDR3 is CASSRGGASGANVLTF. In DNA, the CDR3 is TGCGCCAGCAGCCGAGGGGGGGCGTCTGGGGCCAACGTCCTGACTTTC.

The genes are TRBV27 and TRBJ1-5, with D perhaps matching TRBD1 (5 bases). Germline CDR1 reads MNHEY; CDR2 reads SMNVEV (reference sequence). Trimming pared 6 bases from V and 2 bases from J, leaving 17 bases between. This CDR3 region has 16 residues. The CDR3 spells CASRPAMRGRNQPQHF. Written as DNA, the CDR3 is TGTGCCAGCAGACCCGCGATGAGGGGACGCAATCAGCCCCAGCATTTT.

The chain's CDR3 is CASSLSETGRGSYTF. CDR3 nucleotide sequence: TGTGCCAGCAGCTTATCCGAGACAGGTAGAGGGAGCTACACCTTC. This sequence joins TRBV7-8 and TRBJ1-2, with D tentatively TRBD1 (6 bases). The CDR3 totals 15 residues. V gave up 2 bases and J gave up 9 bases, with 19 bases separating them. The germline CDR1 and CDR2 sequences are SGHVS and FQNEAQ.

This clonotype was detected many times. The junction shows a germline mismatch at one end, possibly a read error. The rearrangement links TRBV7-7 to TRBJ2-2, with D maybe TRBD2 (6 bases). Germline CDR1 is SSHAT and CDR2 is FNYEAQ (reference sequence). The CDR3 runs 14 residues. CDR3 in amino acids: CASSRGLGTGELFF. The DNA of the CDR3 is TGTGCTAGCAGCCGGGGACTGGGTACCGGGGAGCTGTTTTTT.

In its sample, this clonotype was seen a few times. This chain joins TRBV27 and TRBJ2-1; no clear D gene. This CDR3 contains 14 residues. Germline values: CDR1 MNHEY, CDR2 SMNVEV (reference sequence). Trimming shortened V by 2 bases and J by 2 bases, and 7 bases separated the two germline ends. The CDR3 protein is CASSLRGTYNEQFF. The CDR3 DNA sequence: TGTGCCAGCAGTTTACGTGGGACCTACAATGAGCAGTTCTTC.

J is TRBJ1-2 and V is TRBV7-2; 7 bases align to TRBD1. Unmatched junction bases numbered 9, after V lost 3 bases and J lost 5 bases. CDR3 length: 15 amino acids. CDR1 is SGHTA and CDR2 is FQGNSA in the germline V gene. The CDR3 reads CASSFNRGSGYGYTF. CDR3 nucleotide sequence: TGTGCCAGCAGCTTTAACAGGGGAAGTGGGTATGGCTACACCTTC. Filled out from reference TRBV7-2 and TRBJ1-2, the complete variable domain reads GAGVSQSPSNKVTEKGKDVELRCDPISGHTALYWYRQSLGQGLEFLIYFQGNSAPDKSGLPSDRFSAERTGGSVSTLTIQRTQQEDSAVYLCASSFNRGSGYGYTFGSGTRLTVV.

This clonotype came up many times. The rearrangement uses TRBV19 and TRBJ1-1, with 7 nucleotides matching TRBD1. Germline V gene data show CDR1 as LNHDA and CDR2 as SQIVND (reference sequence). V was clipped by 7 bases and J by 0 bases; unmatched bases: 11. The CDR3 spans 16 residues. CDR3 loop: CASKKRTGAMNTEAFF. The CDR3 bases are TGTGCCAGTAAAAAGCGAACAGGGGCGATGAACACTGAAGCTTTCTTT.

This clonotype occurred many times. The V and J genes are TRBV24-1 and TRBJ2-1, with D possibly being TRBD1 (6 bases). Trimming stripped 5 bases from V and 14 bases from J, with 18 bases between. Germline CDR1 KGHDR, CDR2 SFDVKD. The CDR3 has 13 amino acids. CDR3 loop: CATSALVGKGEFF. CDR3 DNA sequence: TGTGCCACCAGTGCCCTTGTGGGGAAGGGGGAGTTCTTC.